This note documents a single TCR beta chain sequence. In Cohort 3, a recovered donor had either two negative PCRs, clearance, or symptom resolution. The sample belongs to a study of blood T cell repertoires in COVID-19. The V and J ends lost 1 base and 11 bases, in that order; junction bases with no gene match: 3. CDR3 length: 13 residues. Germline loops: CDR1 SGHKS, CDR2 YYEKEE (reference sequence). Data came from immunoSEQ multiplex PCR; TCRdb stores just in-frame clones and leaves some out. The sample has under 350,000 clones, about nine tenths seen once. The chain employs TRBV5-5 and TRBJ2-1; 10 bases are shared with TRBD2. The specimen sequenced was PBMCs or T cells enriched from blood (not recorded which). The receptor comes from a young woman who had recovered from COVID-19. CDR3: CASSLLAGEKQFF. DNA for the CDR3: TGTGCCAGCAGCTTGCTAGCGGGAGAGAAGCAGTTCTTC.